The next 11 T cell receptor beta chains were all read from a single sample in a study of cytomegalovirus exposure and HLA in healthy donors (dated by TCRdb to about 2017). Library construction relied on the immunoSEQ multiplex PCR assay. A mixture of 60 forward primers for TCR Vbeta segments and 13 reverse primers for TCR Jbeta segments was used in the multiplex PCR. TCRdb's version of the immuneACCESS table is confined to in-frame rearrangements and falls short of the full clone set. An unresolved V gene accounts for under half of the shortfall where checked; the remainder is of unknown origin. The sample yields 150,000 to 200,000 clones; roughly 80% were counted once. Together, the top ten hold under 0.4% of the sample. The sequencing input was PBMCs. The receptors derive from a boy aged 2-9 years in good health and CMV-seronegative.

V usage is TRBV7-9 and J usage is TRBJ2-7; 7 bases are a match to TRBD1. Germline CDR1 reads SEHNR; CDR2 reads FQNEAQ (reference sequence). The CDR3 is 14 amino acids. J lost 0 bases, V lost 7 bases, and 6 bases had no gene match. In nucleotides, the CDR3 is TGTGCCAGCACCTCGACAGGGAGCTCCTACGAGCAGTACTTC. Translation: CASTSTGSSYEQYF.

This chain connects TRBV19 to TRBJ2-3; 9 bases match TRBD2. Trimming took 6 bases from V and 3 from J; bases not matched to a gene: 10. Per germline, CDR1 LNHDA and CDR2 SQIVND (reference sequence). The CDR3 covers 16 residues. DNA of the CDR3: TGTGCCAGTAGCCCGTTTGGGCGGGAGGGTACAGATACGCAGTATTTT. It translates to CASSPFGREGTDTQYF.

There are a few counts of this clone. The V gene is TRBV4-2, the J gene TRBJ2-2; D is perhaps TRBD1 (7 bases). Germline V gene lookup returns CDR1 LGHNA and CDR2 YNFKEQ. Trimming left V 5 bases short and J 2 bases short, with 15 bases between. This CDR3 is 16 amino acids long. CDR3 loop: CASSVRQGGNTGELFF. The CDR3, as DNA: TGTGCCAGCAGCGTTCGACAGGGAGGAAACACCGGGGAGCTGTTTTTT.

The chain uses TRBV18 and TRBJ1-1; the D is unclear. The CDR3 loop spans 14 amino acids. V was pared by 6 bases and J by 1 base, with 12 bases between. Looked up from germline, CDR1 is KGHSH and CDR2 is LQKENI. CDR3 coding DNA: TGTGCCAGCTCCAGGCGGGGTCCGAACACTGAAGCTTTCTTT. The encoded protein is CASSRRGPNTEAFF.

The chain uses TRBV7-9 and TRBJ1-2, with D maybe TRBD1 (5 bases). Germline V CDR1 and CDR2: SEHNR, FQNEAQ (reference sequence). V lost 2 bases and J lost 5, with 15 bases in between. The CDR3 is made up of 15 amino acids. The CDR3 nucleotides are TGTGCCAGCAGCTTAAAGACAGAGGCAGGTTATGGCTACACCTTC. It encodes CASSLKTEAGYGYTF.

The chain carries TRBV18 and TRBJ1-2; D uncertain. CDR1 is KGHSH, CDR2 LQKENI, per germline. V was shortened by 2 bases and J by 7 bases, with 11 bases between the two germline ends. CDR3 length: 13 amino acids. The DNA of the CDR3 is TGTGCCAGCTCACCAGAGGGATGGGGTGGCTACACCTTC. Protein product: CASSPEGWGGYTF.

The J gene is TRBJ2-1, the V gene TRBV2; possibly TRBD2 for D (6 bases). The CDR3 loop spans 15 amino acids. V was shortened by 6 bases and J by 5 bases, with 17 bases between the two germline ends. CDR1 is SNHLY, CDR2 FYNNEI, per germline. CDR3 coding DNA: TGTGCCAGCAGGCCCGGGACTCTCAAACACAATGAGCAGTTCTTC. Translation: CASRPGTLKHNEQFF.

This clone was recorded only once. The chain has TRBV10-2 and TRBJ2-5, with 7 bases identical to TRBD2. CDR1 WSHSY and CDR2 SAAADI come from the germline V gene. The CDR3 is 16 amino acids. Trimming at V came to 3 bases and at J to 5 bases, leaving 12 bases not matched to a gene. The CDR3 sequence is CASSERGLEEAETQYF. CDR3 nucleotides: TGCGCCAGCAGTGAAAGAGGACTAGAGGAGGCGGAGACCCAGTACTTC.

The rearrangement joins TRBV2 to TRBJ1-5, with 7 bases identical to TRBD1. This CDR3 has 15 residues. The V segment lost 7 bases and the J segment 6 bases; nucleotides outside the gene matches: 12. Germline values: CDR1 SNHLY, CDR2 FYNNEI. CDR3 nucleotide sequence: TGTGCCAGCAACAAGTGGGACAGAGCACCTCAGCCCCAGCATTTT. It translates to CASNKWDRAPQPQHF.

The rearrangement joins TRBV7-2 to TRBJ2-7; D is uncertain. Looked up from germline, CDR1 is SGHTA and CDR2 is FQGNSA. The CDR3 consists of 13 residues. The germline V and J ends were trimmed by 6 bases and 4 bases, with 13 bases remaining between them. CDR3 region: CASSFYGAYEQYF. The CDR3 nucleotides are TGTGCCAGCAGTTTTTATGGAGCTTACGAGCAGTACTTC. The variable domain in full, completed from reference TRBV7-2 and TRBJ2-7, reads GAGVSQSPSNKVTEKGKDVELRCDPISGHTALYWYRQSLGQGLEFLIYFQGNSAPDKSGLPSDRFSAERTGGSVSTLTIQRTQQEDSAVYLCASSFYGAYEQYFGPGTRLTVT.

The V call is TRBV2, the J call TRBJ2-2; TRBD1 agrees at 7 bases. Trimming removed 7 bases from V and 4 bases from J; junction bases left unmatched: 6. The CDR3 spans 14 residues. CDR1 SNHLY and CDR2 FYNNEI come from the germline V gene. The CDR3 nucleotides are TGTGCCAGCAAAGGGGACAGCCTCACCGGGGAGCTGTTTTTT. Protein product: CASKGDSLTGELFF.